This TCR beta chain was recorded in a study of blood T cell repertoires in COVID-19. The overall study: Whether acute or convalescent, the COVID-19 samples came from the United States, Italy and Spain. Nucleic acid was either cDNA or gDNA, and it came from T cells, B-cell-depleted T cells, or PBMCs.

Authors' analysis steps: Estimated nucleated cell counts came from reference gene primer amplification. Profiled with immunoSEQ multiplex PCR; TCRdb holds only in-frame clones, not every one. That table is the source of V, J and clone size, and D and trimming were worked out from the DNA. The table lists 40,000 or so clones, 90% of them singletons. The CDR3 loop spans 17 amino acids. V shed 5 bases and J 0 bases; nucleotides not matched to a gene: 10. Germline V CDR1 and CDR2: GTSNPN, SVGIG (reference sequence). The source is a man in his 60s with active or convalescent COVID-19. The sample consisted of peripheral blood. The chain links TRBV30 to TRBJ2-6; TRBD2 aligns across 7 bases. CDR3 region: CAWSPGGGVSGANVLTF. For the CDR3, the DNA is TGTGCCTGGTCCCCCGGGGGAGGGGTCTCTGGGGCCAACGTCCTGACTTTC.